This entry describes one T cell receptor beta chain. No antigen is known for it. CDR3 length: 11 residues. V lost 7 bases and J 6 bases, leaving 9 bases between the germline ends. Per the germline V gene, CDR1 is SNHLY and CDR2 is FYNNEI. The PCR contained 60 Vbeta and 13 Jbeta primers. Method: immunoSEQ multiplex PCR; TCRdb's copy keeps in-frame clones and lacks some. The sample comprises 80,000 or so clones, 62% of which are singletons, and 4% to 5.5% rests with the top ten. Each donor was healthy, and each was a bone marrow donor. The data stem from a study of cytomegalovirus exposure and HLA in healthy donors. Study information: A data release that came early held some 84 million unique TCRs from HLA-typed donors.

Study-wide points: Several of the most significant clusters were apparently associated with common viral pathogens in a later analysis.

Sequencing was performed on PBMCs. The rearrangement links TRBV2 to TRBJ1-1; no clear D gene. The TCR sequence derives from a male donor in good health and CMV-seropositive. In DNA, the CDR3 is TGTGCCAGCAACCGGGAGCCTGAAGCTTTCTTT. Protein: CASNREPEAFF.